This T cell receptor (beta chain) was sequenced for a study of response to subunit inactivated influenza vaccine. Each CDR3 protein gets one entry after TCRdb re-called the RT-PCR reads with MiXCR. The data contain 710,000 or so distinct CDR3 sequences, approximately 14% of them singletons. This clonotype was counted a few times. CDR3 length: 16 residues. The V end was cut by 7 bases, the J end by 0 bases, with 17 bases between. CDR1 and CDR2 (germline): SGHTA, FQGNSA. The TCR originated in a man in his forties or fifties who received an inactivated influenza vaccine. This specimen was PBMCs from blood, taken approximately 13 days after vaccination. The chain combines TRBV7-2 with TRBJ2-3; tentatively, D is TRBD1 or TRBD2 (5 bases each). The CDR3 spells CASTPRGTGSTDTQYF. The CDR3 nucleotides read TGTGCCAGCACCCCCCGGGGCACAGGTAGCACAGATACGCAGTATTTT.